This paragraph covers one T cell receptor (beta chain) sequence. Its binding antigen is unknown. One base away there is no much larger clone; base qualities are not given. The CDR3 starts with the cysteine, ends with the phenylalanine, and has 15 residues. The DNA shown is the 45-base CDR3, in frame from base 1. The germline V gene sets CDR1 to MGHRA and CDR2 to YSYEKL. Cut back by 4 bases and 3 bases, the V and J ends lie 16 bases apart. The sample originates from a study of T cell clonotyping in hematopoietic cell transplantation listed by TCRdb under 2021. For the wider study: Recipient samples taken before transplant were obtained following cytoreduction. In the study, 135 blood samples were gathered from 35 consecutive transplant recipients and their related donors. Recruitment of patients was conducted between 2015 and early 2017, and follow-up was continued until late 2020 or death. Here is what the overall study found, with its caveats: The sample size was limited and the cells went unsorted, which meant the CD4 and CD8 repertoire contributions could not be told apart. Recipient repertoires showed only a small fraction of overlap with donor repertoires, and over 95% appeared de novo at the given depth. Donor and pretransplant recipient Inverse Simpson Index values predicted broader posttransplant TCR repertoire diversity. After transplant, TCR diversity in recipients dropped, and pathologically expanded clonotypes climbed progressively between day 30 and day 180.

The time point label here, explained by the study, means: recipient sample about 28 days before transplant, after cytoreduction. Blood from recipients was drawn about 28 days before transplant and again at days 30, 100 and 180 after transplant. Nuclei Lysis Solution was used to extract genomic DNA from fresh or cryopreserved unfractionated peripheral blood mononuclear cells. With the immunoSEQ assay, which is a bias-controlled multiplex PCR relying on V- and J-specific primers, TCR beta CDR3 regions were amplified from genomic DNA. In a second PCR step, the CDR3 amplicons were tagged with a proprietary barcode plus Illumina adapter sequences. CDR3 libraries were sequenced on an Illumina MiSeq instrument. From the authors' description of their analysis: Export and quality control were handled in immunoSEQ Analyzer 3.0, while downstream analyses relied on R Bioconductor and Immunarch. Only productive rearrangements in the normalized downsampled data set were used to calculate repertoire metrics. In the normalized cohort, a clonotype counted as pathologically expanded if the clonotype was larger than 5 templates. The Inverse Simpson Index was used to measure repertoire diversity. CMV-specificity analyses were carried out on the non-normalized data set to capture all clonotypes. The immuneACCESS repertoire file appears here via TCRdb, limited to in-frame rearrangements. These files lack a portion of the clones; in checked studies, under half of the deficit traces to unresolved V genes, and the cause of the others is not known. Clonal size and the V and J genes are those of that table, whereas D and trimming came from the DNA. The sample records tens of thousands of clones, roughly 91% of which are singletons. The ten largest account for approximately 2.2% of the sample.

The chain links TRBV4-1 with TRBJ2-7; the D gene cannot be resolved beyond TRBD1 or TRBD2, each matching 5 bases. The TCR was taken from a man between 50 and 59 years old with acute myeloid leukemia. Some clones in this sample may be carry-over from other donors' samples. Here the sequenced sample was peripheral blood mononuclear cells, taken before stem cell transplant. In nucleotides, the sequence is TGCGCCAGCAGCCGAGGGACCTCGGGATACTACGAGCAGTACTTC. Its protein product is CASSRGTSGYYEQYF.